Listed below are T cell receptor beta chains from one sample, sequenced in a study of blood T cell repertoires in COVID-19. Sequencing was performed with immunoSEQ multiplex PCR; in TCRdb, only in-frame clones are kept and a portion is missing. The data hold around 95,000 clones, with about 84% observed a single time. Sequenced sample: peripheral blood. These receptors were collected from a human donor in a cohort sampled during active COVID-19. The CDR3 runs from the conserved cysteine through the conserved F or W. D genes are given only for firm matches. Clone size appears in some rows only: once, few, many, or a class for an expanded clone.

v_call: TRBV6-5
d_call: -
j_call: TRBJ1-1
clone_size: -
cdr3_aa: CASSYATGFGTEAFF
cdr3_nt: TGTGCCAGCAGTTACGCCACAGGGTTCGGCACTGAAGCTTTCTTT

v_call: TRBV5-4
d_call: -
j_call: TRBJ2-3
clone_size: -
cdr3_aa: CASSLEVSRQEGDTQYF
cdr3_nt: TGTGCCAGCAGCCTGGAGGTGTCTCGTCAGGAGGGAGATACGCAGTATTTT

v_call: TRBV19
d_call: -
j_call: TRBJ1-6
clone_size: -
cdr3_aa: CASSPRDSRTMALHF
cdr3_nt: TGTGCCAGTAGTCCGCGGGACTCCCGGACGATGGCCCTCCACTTT

v_call: TRBV6-2/TRBV6-3
d_call: -
j_call: TRBJ1-2
clone_size: -
cdr3_aa: CASSYKSIYGYTF
cdr3_nt: TGTGCCAGCAGTTACAAAAGCATCTATGGCTACACCTTC

v_call: TRBV11-2
d_call: TRBD1
j_call: TRBJ1-2
clone_size: -
cdr3_aa: CASAPGQGYGYTF
cdr3_nt: TGTGCCAGCGCACCCGGACAGGGCTATGGCTACACCTTC

v_call: TRBV5-1
d_call: TRBD1
j_call: TRBJ1-1
clone_size: -
cdr3_aa: CASSLGDRVSGTEAFF
cdr3_nt: TGCGCCAGCAGCTTGGGGGACAGAGTGAGTGGCACTGAAGCTTTCTTT

v_call: TRBV14
d_call: -
j_call: TRBJ2-4
clone_size: -
cdr3_aa: CASSQHPGQRGFGGGNIQYF
cdr3_nt: TGTGCCAGCAGCCAGCACCCCGGACAGAGGGGCTTTGGGGGGGGAAACATTCAGTACTTC

v_call: TRBV7-2
d_call: -
j_call: TRBJ1-4
clone_size: -
cdr3_aa: CASSPGGGGEKLFF
cdr3_nt: TGTGCCAGCAGCCCCGGGGGGGGAGGAGAAAAACTGTTTTTT

v_call: TRBV10-1
d_call: TRBD2
j_call: TRBJ2-7
clone_size: -
cdr3_aa: CASSASGSSYEQYF
cdr3_nt: TGCGCCAGCTCGGCTAGCGGGAGCTCCTACGAGCAGTACTTC

v_call: TRBV18
d_call: TRBD1
j_call: TRBJ2-6
clone_size: -
cdr3_aa: CASSPARQGLDSGANVLTF
cdr3_nt: TGTGCCAGCTCACCCGCTCGACAGGGCCTAGACTCTGGGGCCAACGTCCTGACTTTC

v_call: TRBV5-4
d_call: TRBD2
j_call: TRBJ2-2
clone_size: -
cdr3_aa: CASSLAVLAGGTGELFF
cdr3_nt: TGTGCCAGCAGCTTGGCGGTGCTAGCGGGGGGGACCGGGGAGCTGTTTTTT

v_call: TRBV10-1
d_call: TRBD2
j_call: TRBJ2-7
clone_size: few
cdr3_aa: CASREDGRRDYTYEQYF
cdr3_nt: TGCGCCAGCAGGGAGGACGGACGCCGGGACTACACCTACGAGCAGTACTTC

v_call: TRBV7-2
d_call: -
j_call: TRBJ2-1
clone_size: few
cdr3_aa: CASSLAVGGYNEQFF
cdr3_nt: TGTGCCAGCAGCTTAGCGGTCGGAGGCTACAATGAGCAGTTCTTC

v_call: TRBV5-4
d_call: -
j_call: TRBJ1-6
clone_size: -
cdr3_aa: CASSLERSSYNSPLHF
cdr3_nt: TGTGCCAGCAGCTTGGAGCGGAGCTCCTATAATTCACCCCTCCACTTT

v_call: TRBV7-9
d_call: TRBD1
j_call: TRBJ1-5
clone_size: once
cdr3_aa: CASSLGTGHQPQHF
cdr3_nt: TGTGCCAGCAGCCTTGGGACAGGGCATCAGCCCCAGCATTTT

v_call: TRBV2
d_call: -
j_call: TRBJ2-7
clone_size: -
cdr3_aa: CASRDRPYEQYF
cdr3_nt: TGTGCCAGTAGAGACAGGCCCTACGAGCAGTACTTC

v_call: TRBV5-6
d_call: TRBD1
j_call: TRBJ1-2
clone_size: few
cdr3_aa: CASSYVRTGGNYGYTF
cdr3_nt: TGTGCCAGCAGCTATGTAAGGACAGGGGGAAACTATGGCTACACCTTC

v_call: TRBV5-6
d_call: -
j_call: TRBJ1-2
clone_size: -
cdr3_aa: CASSSGGGRNYGYTF
cdr3_nt: TGTGCCAGCAGCTCCGGGGGAGGGCGTAACTATGGCTACACCTTC

v_call: TRBV27
d_call: -
j_call: TRBJ2-7
clone_size: -
cdr3_aa: CASSLWQDDEQYF
cdr3_nt: TGTGCCAGCAGTTTATGGCAGGATGACGAGCAGTACTTC

v_call: TRBV5-8
d_call: TRBD1
j_call: TRBJ1-2
clone_size: -
cdr3_aa: CASSRTGFSYGYTF
cdr3_nt: TGTGCCAGCAGCCGGACAGGGTTCAGCTATGGCTACACCTTC

v_call: TRBV14
d_call: TRBD2
j_call: TRBJ2-3
clone_size: -
cdr3_aa: CASSQGASGKVTQYF
cdr3_nt: TGTGCCAGCAGCCAAGGCGCTAGCGGGAAGGTTACGCAGTATTTT

v_call: TRBV6-5
d_call: TRBD1
j_call: TRBJ2-7
clone_size: once
cdr3_aa: CASRADRVYEQYF
cdr3_nt: TGTGCCAGCAGAGCGGACAGGGTCTACGAGCAGTACTTC

v_call: TRBV5-4
d_call: TRBD1
j_call: TRBJ2-2
clone_size: -
cdr3_aa: CASSLPRGQGGELFF
cdr3_nt: TGTGCCAGCAGCTTGCCCAGGGGGCAGGGCGGGGAGCTGTTTTTT

v_call: TRBV5-6
d_call: TRBD1
j_call: TRBJ1-2
clone_size: -
cdr3_aa: CASSLDRGSLTLYGYTF
cdr3_nt: TGTGCCAGCAGCCTGGACAGGGGGTCATTAACTCTATATGGCTACACCTTC

v_call: TRBV19
d_call: TRBD2
j_call: TRBJ2-3
clone_size: -
cdr3_aa: CASSMSPAGGPGDTQYF
cdr3_nt: TGTGCCAGTAGTATGTCTCCAGCGGGAGGGCCAGGAGATACGCAGTATTTT

v_call: TRBV7-9
d_call: TRBD1
j_call: TRBJ1-2
clone_size: -
cdr3_aa: CASSSGQATYGYTF
cdr3_nt: TGTGCCAGCAGTTCGGGACAGGCGACCTATGGCTACACCTTC